This T cell receptor (beta chain) was identified during a study of T cells after yellow fever vaccination. The CDR3 contains 15 residues. Germline V gene sequence: CDR1 SGHRS, CDR2 YFSETQ. Trimming at V came to 3 bases and at J to 3 bases, leaving 2 bases not matched to a gene. In the case of this clonotype: Its target is unknown.

Broader study findings: Most clones from primary vaccination were detected again post-booster (around 96% CD4, 88% CD8). The secondary response peaked faster, at day 5 versus 15, but was weaker.

TCRdb redid the calling of the 5' RACE reads with MiXCR, one entry per CDR3 protein. In the table there are under 350,000 distinct CDR3 sequences, about 4% of which are singletons. The sample consisted of PBMCs, taken 5 days after the yellow fever booster vaccination. The chain uses TRBV5-1 and TRBJ2-1, with 11 bases that match TRBD1. The TCR comes from a man aged 18 to 30 who received the YFV17D yellow fever vaccine. DNA of the CDR3: TGCGCCAGCAGCTGGACAGGGGGCGACTACAATGAGCAGTTCTTC. This sequence encodes CASSWTGGDYNEQFF.